The 21 T cell receptor beta chains below come from one sample, sequenced in a study of cytomegalovirus exposure and HLA in healthy donors. The PCR had 60 Vbeta and 13 Jbeta primers. Method: immunoSEQ multiplex PCR; TCRdb's copy keeps in-frame clones and lacks some. The data show 110,000 to 150,000 clones, 75% to 90% seen once. Sequencing used PBMCs. The source of these receptors is a female donor in good health and CMV-seronegative.

The sample holds a few counts of this clone. This chain connects TRBV5-1 to TRBJ2-3, with a weak D call TRBD2 (5 bases). The CDR3 spans 16 residues. Germline-derived CDR1 and CDR2 are SGHRS and YFSETQ. The germline V and J ends were trimmed by 2 bases and 7 bases, with 20 bases remaining between them. The CDR3, as DNA: TGCGCCAGCAGCTTTACTAGTGGGCAATTAGTGAATACGCAGTATTTT. Its translation is CASSFTSGQLVNTQYF. Full variable domain (outside the CDR3, taken from reference TRBV5-1 and TRBJ2-3): KAGVTQTPRYLIKTRGQQVTLSCSPISGHRSVSWYQQTPGQGLQFLFEYFSETQRNKGNFPGRFSGRQFSNSRSEMNVSTLELGDSALYLCASSFTSGQLVNTQYFGPGTRLTVL.

The J gene is TRBJ2-7, the V gene TRBV11-3; D is perhaps TRBD2 (6 bases). Trimming stripped 5 bases from V and 5 bases from J, with 10 bases between. Germline V CDR1 and CDR2: SGHNT, YENEEA. The CDR3 consists of 12 residues. This chain's CDR3 is CASSRRDDEQYF. The CDR3 DNA reads TGTGCCAGCAGCCGGAGGGACGACGAGCAGTACTTC.

V is TRBV30 and J is TRBJ2-3; possible D gene TRBD2, 6 bases. Looked up from germline, CDR1 is GTSNPN and CDR2 is SVGIG (reference sequence). This CDR3 spans 14 amino acids. V lost 4 bases and J 2 bases, leaving 13 bases between the germline ends. The CDR3: CAWNEAGLTDTQYF. CDR3 in DNA: TGTGCCTGGAACGAGGCGGGGCTCACAGATACGCAGTATTTT. The full variable domain, rest sourced from reference TRBV30 and TRBJ2-3, is SQTIHQWPATLVQPVGSPLSLECTVEGTSNPNLYWYRQAAGRGLQLLFYSVGIGQISSEVPQNLSASRPQDRQFILSSKKLLLSDSGFYLCAWNEAGLTDTQYFGPGTRLTVL.

This chain uses TRBV6-5 with TRBJ1-2; D uncertain. This CDR3 is 14 amino acids long. Per germline, CDR1 MNHEY and CDR2 SVGAGI. The V gene lost 2 bases and the J gene lost 0 bases, with 7 bases spanning the gap. CDR3 DNA: TGTGCCAGCAGTTACGAGGGTTCTAACTATGGCTACACCTTC. Translating it yields CASSYEGSNYGYTF.

The chain couples TRBV10-2 to TRBJ2-2, with 7 bases matching TRBD1. V shed 7 bases and J 5 bases; nucleotides not matched to a gene: 4. The CDR3 consists of 13 residues. Germline values: CDR1 WSHSY, CDR2 SAAADI. In DNA form, the CDR3 reads TGCGCCAGCAAGGGGGCGCGGACCGGGGAGCTGTTTTTT. It encodes CASKGARTGELFF.

V is TRBV19 and J is TRBJ1-4; no firm D call. This CDR3 has 16 amino acids. V lost 3 bases to trimming and J lost 2 bases, with 13 bases between them. Germline CDR1 and CDR2: LNHDA and SQIVND (reference sequence). CDR3: CASSISGISTNEKLFF. In DNA, the CDR3 is TGTGCCAGTAGTATCTCGGGGATCTCGACTAATGAAAAACTGTTTTTT.

The gene calls are TRBV29-1 and TRBJ2-1; 13 bases are shared with TRBD2. The CDR3 is made up of 14 amino acids. With V trimmed by 6 bases and J by 9 bases, 8 bases remained unmatched. Per germline, CDR1 SQVTM and CDR2 ANQGSEA. The CDR3 sequence is CSVDPGLAGLEQFF. The CDR3 DNA reads as TGCAGCGTCGATCCGGGACTAGCGGGACTTGAGCAGTTCTTC.

CDR3 in amino acids: CASSYSLAGEQYF. The CDR3 DNA reads as TGTGCCAGCAGTTACTCACTAGCGGGGGAGCAGTACTTC. This chain connects TRBV6-5 to TRBJ2-7; the match to TRBD2 covers 10 bases. Losses at the gene ends were 0 bases for V and 7 bases for J; bases not matched to a gene: 0. CDR3 size: 13 residues. The germline gives CDR1 MNHEY, CDR2 SVGAGI.

The rearrangement links TRBV2 to TRBJ2-7; TRBD2 agrees at 14 bases. CDR1 is SNHLY and CDR2 is FYNNEI in the germline V gene. This CDR3 has 15 residues. Unmatched junction bases numbered 3, after V lost 5 bases and J lost 3 bases. In nucleotides, the CDR3 is TGTGCCAGCAGTTTTGGACTAGCGGGAGGCTACGAGCAGTACTTC. Protein product: CASSFGLAGGYEQYF. The variable domain in full, with the rest retrieved from reference TRBV2 and TRBJ2-7, is EPEVTQTPSHQVTQMGQEVILRCVPISNHLYFYWYRQILGQKVEFLVSFYNNEISEKSEIFDDQFSVERPDGSNFTLKIRSTKLEDSAMYFCASSFGLAGGYEQYFGPGTRLTVT.

V is TRBV6-5 and J is TRBJ2-5; 12 nucleotides match TRBD2. Germline loops: CDR1 MNHEY, CDR2 SVGAGI. The length of the CDR3 is 16 residues. V lost 1 base, J lost 4 bases, and 4 bases stayed unmatched. In DNA form, the CDR3 reads TGTGCCAGCAGTTACTTGACTAGCGGGAGTGTAGAGACCCAGTACTTC. It translates to CASSYLTSGSVETQYF.

This chain links TRBV5-1 with TRBJ1-3; D is unclear. V dropped 4 bases and J dropped 0 bases, with 14 bases sitting between them. Germline V gene sequence: CDR1 SGHRS, CDR2 YFSETQ. There are 16 residues in the CDR3. The DNA of the CDR3 is TGCGCCAGCAGCGAAGGGATGACTACCTCTGGAAACACCATATATTTT. The encoded protein is CASSEGMTTSGNTIYF. The full variable domain, its missing parts supplied by reference TRBV5-1 and TRBJ1-3, is KAGVTQTPRYLIKTRGQQVTLSCSPISGHRSVSWYQQTPGQGLQFLFEYFSETQRNKGNFPGRFSGRQFSNSRSEMNVSTLELGDSALYLCASSEGMTTSGNTIYFGEGSWLTVV.

This clone was seen a handful of times. The V and J genes are TRBV30 and TRBJ2-1; 10 nucleotides agree with TRBD2. The V segment lost 4 bases and the J segment 4 bases; nucleotides outside the gene matches: 7. The CDR3 extends over 15 amino acids. Looked up from germline, CDR1 is GTSNPN and CDR2 is SVGIG (reference sequence). CDR3 DNA sequence: TGTGCCTGGAAGTCAGGACTAGCGGTATACAATGAGCAGTTCTTC. Its translation is CAWKSGLAVYNEQFF.

This rearrangement joins TRBV4-1 to TRBJ2-7; possible D gene TRBD2, 5 bases. The CDR3 contains 14 residues. Germline CDR1 and CDR2: MGHRA and YSYEKL. V shed 3 bases and J shed 3 bases, with 12 bases lying between them. The CDR3 bases are TGCGCCAGCAGCCAGGAGGACCTTGGCTACGAGCAGTACTTC. Its translation is CASSQEDLGYEQYF.

This clone showed up just once. V usage is TRBV19 and J usage is TRBJ1-1, with a tentative D call TRBD1 (6 bases). Per germline, CDR1 LNHDA and CDR2 SQIVND (reference sequence). The CDR3 covers 10 residues. V lost 7 bases to trimming and J lost 6 bases, with 6 bases between them. As DNA, the CDR3 is TGTGCCAGTAAGGGGGCTGAAGCTTTCTTT. It is translated as CASKGAEAFF.

The chain employs TRBV27 and TRBJ2-2; a weak D match, TRBD1 (6 bases). Germline CDR1 and CDR2: MNHEY and SMNVEV (reference sequence). V was trimmed by 6 bases and J by 4 bases, leaving 9 bases between them. The CDR3 totals 13 residues. CDR3 sequence: CASRGQSTGELFF. The CDR3 nucleotides are TGTGCCAGCAGAGGACAGTCCACCGGGGAGCTGTTTTTT.

CDR3 nucleotides: TGTGCCAGTAGTTCCCGATACGGGTTCTTTGAGCAGTACTTC. Its translation: CASSSRYGFFEQYF. The chain recombines TRBV19 with TRBJ2-7; no clear D. The V end lost 5 bases, the J end lost 7 bases, and 18 bases lay between the germline ends. CDR3 length: 14 amino acids. Germline CDR1 is LNHDA and CDR2 is SQIVND (reference sequence).

The chain has TRBV19 and TRBJ2-3, with 8 bases that match TRBD1. Germline-derived CDR1 and CDR2 are LNHDA and SQIVND (reference sequence). The CDR3 length is 15 residues. The J segment lost 1 base and the V segment lost 5 bases, leaving 5 bases of the junction unmatched. This chain's CDR3 is CASSADRVGTDTQYF. The CDR3 DNA follows: TGTGCCAGTAGTGCGGACAGGGTGGGCACAGATACGCAGTATTTT.

V gene TRBV5-4 combines with J gene TRBJ1-2; TRBD1 is a possible D gene (5 bases). V was clipped by 5 bases and J by 1 base, with 9 bases between them. CDR1 and CDR2 from the germline V gene are SGHNT and YYREEE (reference sequence). There are 13 residues in the CDR3. Here the CDR3 DNA reads TGTGCCAGCAGTCCAGGGATTAACTATGGCTACACCTTC. Protein sequence: CASSPGINYGYTF.

This clone appeared a few times. J is TRBJ1-6 and V is TRBV6-1, with D possibly TRBD1 on 6 matching bases. CDR1 is MNHNS, CDR2 SASEGT, per germline. V shed 2 bases and J shed 5 bases, with 10 bases lying between them. CDR3 length equals 15 residues. The chain's CDR3 is CASSESAGDNSPLHF. The CDR3 DNA sequence: TGTGCCAGCAGTGAATCCGCAGGGGATAATTCACCCCTCCACTTT.

The rearrangement links TRBV4-1 to TRBJ2-5; 8 bases fit TRBD1. The V and J ends lost 4 bases and 6 bases, in that order; junction bases with no gene match: 7. The CDR3 spans 14 residues. Germline assignment: CDR1 MGHRA and CDR2 YSYEKL. The CDR3, as DNA: TGCGCCAGCAGCCCCGAGGACAGGGCGCAGACCCAGTACTTC. Amino acid sequence: CASSPEDRAQTQYF.

This clone was counted between two and nine times. The V gene is TRBV6-1, the J gene TRBJ2-7; possibly TRBD1 for D (6 bases). Looked up from germline, CDR1 is MNHNS and CDR2 is SASEGT. V was pared by 7 bases and J by 0 bases, with 10 bases between. The CDR3 covers 13 residues. The DNA of the CDR3 is TGTGCCAGCATTGGGGACAACTCCTACGAGCAGTACTTC. It codes for CASIGDNSYEQYF.